The subject of this entry is one T cell receptor (beta chain). These data come from a study of blood T cell repertoires in COVID-19. Whole-study context: Italy, Spain and the United States were the sources of the convalescent and acute COVID-19 samples.

Per the authors' pipeline: Estimates of nucleated cell counts were drawn from the amplification of reference gene primers. The table came from immunoSEQ multiplex PCR; TCRdb's copy has only in-frame clones and leaves some out. The V and J calls and the clone size are those of that table, but D and trimming were determined from the DNA. There are a few hundred thousand clones in the sample; 80% to 90% occur only once, and around 1.1% lies in the top ten. The CDR3 is made up of 11 amino acids. Germline values: CDR1 SGHKS, CDR2 YYEKEE (reference sequence). Trimming left V 2 bases short and J 7 bases short, with 6 bases between.

The sequence was obtained from a man aged 25 to 40 who had recovered from COVID-19. The rearrangement links TRBV5-5 to TRBJ1-2; no firm D call. Material: PBMCs or T cells enriched from blood (not recorded which). Here the CDR3 reads CASSFLSGYTF. The CDR3 DNA is TGTGCCAGCAGCTTTTTGAGTGGCTACACCTTC.